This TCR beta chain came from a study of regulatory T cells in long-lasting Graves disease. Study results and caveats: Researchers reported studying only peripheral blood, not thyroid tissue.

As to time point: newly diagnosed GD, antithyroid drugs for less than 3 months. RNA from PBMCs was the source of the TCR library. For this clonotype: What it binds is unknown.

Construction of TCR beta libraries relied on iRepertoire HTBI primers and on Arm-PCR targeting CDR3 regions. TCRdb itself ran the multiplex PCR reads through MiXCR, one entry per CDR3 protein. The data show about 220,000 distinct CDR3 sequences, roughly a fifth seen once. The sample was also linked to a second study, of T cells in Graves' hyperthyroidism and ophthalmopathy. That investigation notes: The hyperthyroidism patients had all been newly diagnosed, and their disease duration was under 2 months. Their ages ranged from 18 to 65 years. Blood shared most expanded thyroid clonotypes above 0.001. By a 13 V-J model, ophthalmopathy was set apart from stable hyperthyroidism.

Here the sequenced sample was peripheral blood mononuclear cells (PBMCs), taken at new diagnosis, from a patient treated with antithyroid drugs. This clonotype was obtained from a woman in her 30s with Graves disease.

The CDR3 is CSASPQGYGYTF. The CDR3 nucleotides are TGCAGTGCTAGTCCCCAGGGCTATGGCTACACCTTC. The rearrangement joins TRBV20-1 to TRBJ1-2; D is perhaps TRBD1 (5 bases). Trimming took 3 bases from V and 4 from J, leaving 9 bases between them. Germline V lookup: CDR1 DFQATT, CDR2 SNEGSKA (reference sequence). This CDR3 region has 12 residues.